The entry that follows covers one TCR beta chain sequence. What this receptor recognizes is not known. Base quality data are lacking; no much larger clone is found one base away. The sample originates from a study of metastatic and nonmetastatic thyroid tumors (dated by TCRdb to 2018 to 2020). Turning to the overall study: For patients with malignant and with benign thyroid disease, the researchers compared repertoires between peripheral blood samples and tumor or nodule tissue samples. The investigation overall reported the following: TCR beta diversity was reported as significantly higher in malignant tumors than in benign nodules, in both blood and tumor samples.

No treatment had been received by any patient before thyroid surgery. Patient clinical samples collected from about 2012 to 2019 were retrospectively analysed using T-cell receptor beta sequencing. CDR1 and CDR2 are drawn from the germline V gene: MNHEY, SVGEGT. V sheds 2 bases and J sheds 7 bases, leaving 16 bases between their ends. Including cysteine and phenylalanine, the CDR3 has 15 amino acids. Here the CDR3 DNA is all that survives: 45 bases in frame from base 1. Library prep was done by PCR. The reads were generated on an Illumina HiSeq 4000. High-throughput sequencing was used to profile the CDR3 region of the TCR beta-chain in every patient. From the authors' description of their analysis: Drawing on CDR3 differences between clinicopathological groups, the researchers built a classifier meant to tell apart patients with distant-metastatic papillary thyroid cancer. The Shannon index was used to measure repertoire diversity, and the Morisita-Horn index was used to measure how similar tumor and blood repertoires were. TCRdb passed the public sequencing reads through fastp at Q25 and MiXCR, retaining productive beta sequences. The V and J calls follow TCRdb's processing rather than the paper's. This sample has about 23,000 clones in its table, and more than 20% of those were observed once. 9.5% to 15% of the sample is taken by the ten largest.

The sample taken for sequencing was tumor tissue. The chain joins TRBV6-2 or TRBV6-3 to TRBJ2-3; the best D guess is TRBD2, with 6 bases matching. The receptor comes from a male donor with papillary thyroid cancer or a benign thyroid nodule (not recorded which). Some clones in this sample may be carry-over from other donors' samples. The sequenced DNA: TGTGCCAGCAGTTACCCTCGGAGGGTGGGATATACGCAGTATTTT. Translation gives CASSYPRRVGYTQYF.